The rows below give T cell receptor beta chains drawn from one sample of a study of T cell changes during pregnancy in multiple sclerosis. The repertoire was sequenced with immunoSEQ multiplex PCR; TCRdb's copy has only in-frame clones and lacks some. The sample holds 65,000 to 95,000 clones; 89% are singletons and the top ten take about 1.9%. The sample here was peripheral blood, taken before pregnancy. Every receptor here comes from a female donor with multiple sclerosis, enrolled in a pregnancy study. CDR3s include the opening cysteine and the closing phenylalanine or tryptophan. The order of the fields is D gene, J gene, V gene, clone size, CDR3 protein, CDR3 DNA. D genes are given only for firm matches. Clone size is stated in some rows and not others, as once, few, many or a class when expanded.

>NA|TRBJ1-5|TRBV2|once
CASRGREDQPQHF
TGTGCCAGCCGTGGCAGGGAGGATCAGCCCCAGCATTTT
>NA|TRBJ1-4|TRBV5-6|NA
CASSLVGRDEKLFF
TGTGCCAGCAGCTTGGTAGGGAGGGATGAAAAACTGTTTTTT
>NA|TRBJ2-1|TRBV7-3|NA
CASSTPGTYNEQFF
TGTGCCAGCAGCACTCCCGGGACATACAATGAGCAGTTCTTC
>TRBD2|TRBJ2-2|TRBV5-6|NA
CASSFRTSGYTGELFF
TGTGCCAGCAGCTTTCGGACTAGCGGATACACCGGGGAGCTGTTTTTT
>NA|TRBJ1-2|TRBV10-3|few
CAIRWEGGYTF
TGTGCCATCCGTTGGGAGGGTGGCTACACCTTC
>TRBD1|TRBJ1-3|TRBV6-4|NA
CASSGYRGEDSGNTIYF
TGTGCCAGCAGTGGGTACAGGGGGGAGGACTCTGGAAACACCATATATTTT
>NA|TRBJ1-1|TRBV7-9|NA
CASSLPLNTEAFF
TGTGCCAGCAGCTTACCACTCAACACTGAAGCTTTCTTT
>TRBD1|TRBJ2-7|TRBV4-2|NA
CASSRDSGYEQYF
TGTGCCAGCAGCCGGGACAGTGGTTACGAGCAGTACTTC
>TRBD1|TRBJ2-7|TRBV2|NA
CANERGLYSYEQYF
TGTGCCAACGAAAGGGGGCTGTACTCCTACGAGCAGTACTTC
>TRBD2|TRBJ2-1|TRBV6-5|NA
CASSLLAGDPYNEQFF
TGTGCCAGCAGTTTACTAGCGGGGGACCCCTACAATGAGCAGTTCTTC
>NA|TRBJ1-1|TRBV7-2|NA
CASSFTGLTEAFF
TGTGCCAGCAGCTTCACAGGCCTCACTGAAGCTTTCTTT
>TRBD2|TRBJ2-1|TRBV11-3|NA
CASSSSLAGGPVEQFF
TGTGCCAGCAGCTCGTCCCTAGCGGGGGGGCCGGTAGAGCAGTTCTTC
>TRBD2|TRBJ2-3|TRBV2|NA
CASSPQKTSGLTDTQYF
TGTGCCAGCAGTCCACAGAAAACTAGCGGACTCACAGATACGCAGTATTTT
>NA|TRBJ2-6|TRBV5-5|NA
CASSLQGGDSGANVLTF
TGTGCCAGCAGCTTACAGGGGGGGGACTCTGGGGCCAACGTCCTGACTTTC
>NA|TRBJ2-7|TRBV6-5|NA
CASGLQGSLEQYF
TGTGCCAGCGGCTTACAGGGCAGTCTCGAGCAGTACTTC
>TRBD2|TRBJ2-5|TRBV5-4|NA
CASSLSPSGETQYF
TGTGCCAGCAGCTTGTCCCCTAGCGGGGAGACCCAGTACTTC
>NA|TRBJ2-1|TRBV12-5|NA
CASGLAPSWSSDYTDEQFF
TGTGCTAGTGGTTTGGCACCAAGCTGGTCCTCTGACTATACCGATGAGCAGTTCTTC
>TRBD1|TRBJ1-2|TRBV27|few
CASRVEGAGYYGYTF
TGTGCCAGCAGGGTCGAGGGGGCGGGTTACTATGGCTACACCTTC
>NA|TRBJ1-2|TRBV15|NA
CATSRAPGETYGYTF
TGTGCCACCAGCAGAGCCCCCGGGGAGACGTACGGCTACACCTTC
>TRBD1|TRBJ1-1|TRBV10-2|NA
CASSEDRDTEAFF
TGCGCCAGCAGCGAGGACAGGGACACTGAAGCTTTCTTT
>NA|TRBJ1-2|TRBV7-9|NA
CASSFGTKRSYTF
TGTGCCAGCAGCTTTGGGACAAAAAGGAGCTACACCTTC
>TRBD1|TRBJ2-3|TRBV5-1|NA
CASRETGGGWTDTQYF
TGCGCCAGCCGGGAAACAGGGGGCGGGTGGACAGATACGCAGTATTTT
>NA|TRBJ2-5|TRBV12-2|NA
CASRLGGYQETQYF
TGTGCAAGTCGCTTAGGAGGCTACCAAGAGACCCAGTACTTC
>TRBD2|TRBJ2-1|TRBV6-1|NA
CASSEADGGAHEQFF
TGTGCCAGCAGTGAAGCGGACGGGGGGGCTCATGAGCAGTTCTTC
>TRBD2|TRBJ2-3|TRBV6-5|NA
CASSHGGRSGDTQYF
TGTGCCAGCAGCCACGGGGGGAGGTCCGGAGATACGCAGTATTTT
>NA|TRBJ1-2|TRBV5-1|NA
CASSLGGGKGYGYTF
TGCGCCAGCAGCTTGGGAGGGGGTAAGGGCTATGGCTACACCTTC
>NA|TRBJ1-6|TRBV29-1|once
CSVKTKSNSPLHF
TGCAGCGTTAAGACTAAGAGTAATTCACCCCTCCACTTT
>TRBD1|TRBJ1-5|TRBV6-1|NA
CASSSQGDQPQHF
TGTGCCAGCAGTTCACAGGGGGATCAGCCCCAGCATTTT
>NA|TRBJ1-2|TRBV6-1|NA
CASSAGLNYGYTF
TGTGCCAGCAGTGCCGGACTTAACTATGGCTACACCTTC
>TRBD1|TRBJ2-7|TRBV10-3|NA
CAISDGALGTGGHEQYF
TGTGCCATCAGTGATGGAGCGCTCGGGACAGGGGGCCACGAGCAGTACTTC
>NA|TRBJ2-7|TRBV29-1|once
CSVEDLAGGTYEQYF
TGCAGCGTTGAAGATCTCGCAGGGGGGACTTACGAGCAGTACTTC
>TRBD1|TRBJ1-6|TRBV6-1|NA
CASSPRTGEYSPLHF
TGTGCCAGCAGCCCCCGGACAGGGGAGTATTCACCCCTCCACTTT
>NA|TRBJ2-2|TRBV19|NA
CASSTGVGETGELFF
TGTGCCAGTAGTACTGGGGTTGGGGAGACCGGGGAGCTGTTTTTT
>NA|TRBJ2-3|TRBV4-3|NA
CASSLAWGGTDTQYF
TGCGCCAGCAGCCTAGCGTGGGGGGGCACAGATACGCAGTATTTT
>NA|TRBJ1-5|TRBV28|NA
CASSLSRGRQPQHF
TGTGCCAGCAGTTTGTCTCGGGGAAGGCAGCCCCAGCATTTT
>NA|TRBJ2-5|TRBV11-3|once
CASSLGEFYF
TGTGCCAGCAGCTTAGGCGAATTTTACTTC
>NA|TRBJ2-2|TRBV5-5|NA
CASSLGQAAGELFF
TGTGCCAGCAGCTTGGGACAGGCCGCCGGGGAGCTGTTTTTT
>TRBD1|TRBJ2-7|TRBV5-6|once
CASSLTGDATFEQYF
TGTGCCAGCAGCTTGACAGGGGACGCGACTTTCGAGCAGTACTTC
>TRBD2|TRBJ2-3|TRBV4-3|NA
CASSSRLAGGPGASYTQYF
TGCGCCAGCAGCTCCCGACTAGCGGGGGGCCCCGGGGCTTCGTATACGCAGTATTTT
>NA|TRBJ1-1|TRBV15|NA
CATSREVGIGEAFF
TGTGCCACCAGCAGAGAGGTTGGCATTGGTGAAGCTTTCTTT
>TRBD1|TRBJ2-7|TRBV7-2|NA
CASSFTGGGYEQYF
TGTGCCAGCAGCTTTACAGGGGGTGGGTACGAGCAGTACTTC
>NA|TRBJ1-2|TRBV5-1|NA
CASSLSFSVGSHGYTF
TGCGCCAGCAGCTTATCGTTTTCGGTGGGCTCGCATGGCTACACCTTC
>NA|TRBJ2-7|TRBV7-2|NA
CASSSRTVSAGTIYEQYF
TGTGCCAGCAGCTCGCGCACGGTTAGTGCGGGAACTATCTACGAGCAGTACTTC
>TRBD2|TRBJ2-1|TRBV5-4|once
CASSPILLAGGPNEQFF
TGTGCCAGCAGCCCCATCCTCCTAGCGGGGGGGCCCAATGAGCAGTTCTTC
>NA|TRBJ1-4|TRBV4-2|NA
CASSQDGVWGEKLFF
TGTGCCAGCAGCCAAGACGGGGTTTGGGGTGAAAAACTGTTTTTT
>TRBD1|TRBJ1-6|TRBV10-3|NA
CAISPGQDYNSPLHF
TGTGCCATCAGTCCTGGACAGGATTATAATTCACCCCTCCACTTT
>NA|TRBJ1-4|TRBV6-5|once
CASSDEGTNEKLFF
TGTGCCAGCAGTGACGAGGGAACTAATGAAAAACTGTTTTTT
>NA|TRBJ2-1|TRBV14|NA
CASSQDKYRDEQFF
TGTGCCAGCAGCCAAGATAAGTACCGGGATGAGCAGTTCTTC
>TRBD1|TRBJ1-1|TRBV27|NA
CASSFSWGQGKAEAFF
TGTGCCAGCAGTTTTAGTTGGGGACAGGGGAAGGCTGAAGCTTTCTTT
>NA|TRBJ1-6|TRBV7-2|NA
CASSLGQGFYNSPLHF
TGTGCCAGCAGCTTAGGTCAGGGATTCTATAATTCACCCCTCCACTTT
>NA|TRBJ2-3|TRBV7-2|NA
CASSSQSLEDTQYF
TGTGCCAGCAGCTCGCAGTCCCTCGAAGATACGCAGTATTTT
>NA|TRBJ2-7|TRBV2|NA
CASKSGPSHEQYF
TGTGCCAGCAAGTCAGGGCCAAGCCACGAGCAGTACTTC
>NA|TRBJ1-1|TRBV20-1|NA
CSAPKGLEAFF
TGCAGTGCCCCCAAGGGGCTTGAAGCTTTCTTT
>NA|TRBJ1-1|TRBV5-4|NA
CAYARGGNTEAFF
TGTGCCTACGCCAGGGGTGGGAACACTGAAGCTTTCTTT
>NA|TRBJ2-1|TRBV4-3|NA
CASRRDFGGDNEQFF
TGCGCCAGCCGACGGGACTTCGGAGGGGACAATGAGCAGTTCTTC
>NA|TRBJ2-3|TRBV7-2|NA
CASSLGGTPLDTQYF
TGTGCCAGCAGCTTAGGCGGGACTCCTTTGGATACGCAGTATTTT
>NA|TRBJ1-3|TRBV5-4|NA
CASSRGTPGGSGNTIYF
TGTGCCAGCAGCCGCGGGACCCCGGGGGGCTCTGGAAACACCATATATTTT